This T cell receptor (beta chain) comes out of a study of blood T cell repertoires in COVID-19. In the study overall: The origin of the acute and convalescent COVID-19 samples was the United States, Italy and Spain. PBMCs, B-cell-depleted T cells, or T cells provided the cDNA or gDNA that made up the material.

As originally analysed: Amplification from reference gene primers served as the basis for estimated nucleated cell counts. Some clones are missing from TCRdb's copy, which holds only in-frame ones; the method was immunoSEQ multiplex PCR. V and J calls plus clone size are reproduced from that table; the DNA served to infer D and trimming. This table holds roughly 200,000 clones, more than 85% found once. Sequenced material: peripheral blood. This receptor was identified in a man aged 35 to 55 with active or convalescent COVID-19.

The CDR3 loop is CASCSVFEKLFF. The CDR3 coding sequence is TGCGCCAGCTGCAGCGTTTTTGAAAAACTGTTTTTT. This sequence joins TRBV10-1 and TRBJ1-4; D ambiguous. Trimming took 8 bases from V and 7 from J, leaving 11 bases between them. From germline, CDR1 is WNHNN and CDR2 SYGVQD (reference sequence). The CDR3 runs to 12 residues.